Presented here are 32 T cell receptor beta chains from one specimen sequenced in a study of shared clonotypes between healthy human individuals. Profiled with immunoSEQ multiplex PCR; TCRdb holds only in-frame clones, not every one. The profile covers fewer than 850,000 clones, with less than 95% appearing a single time and 34% taken by the ten largest. Source material: memory CD8+ T cells from PBMCs. Subset in this sample: CD45RO+ cells pooled with CCR7-negative TemRA cells. All receptors derive from a man aged 18 to 35 in good health. Some clones in this sample may be carry-over from other donors' samples.

With respect to this clone: A read error may be the cause here, since a much bigger clone is one base away. Additional DNA sequences in this sample encode the identical CDR3. V and J are TRBV27 and TRBJ2-7; 11 nucleotides agree with TRBD2. This CDR3 has 14 residues. Germline lookup yields CDR1 MNHEY and CDR2 SMNVEV (reference sequence). V lost 3 bases to trimming and J lost 4 bases; unmatched junction nucleotides: 2. CDR3: CASSFTSGSYEQYF. The CDR3 nucleotides are TGTGCCAGCAGTTTCACTAGCGGGAGTTACGAGCAGTACTTC.

A word on this clone: Other nucleotide sequences from this sample produce the same CDR3. The chain links TRBV27 to TRBJ1-4; the D is unclear. V gave up 2 bases and J gave up 0 bases, with 4 bases separating them. CDR1 and CDR2 from the germline V gene are MNHEY and SMNVEV (reference sequence). This CDR3 comprises 14 residues. DNA for the CDR3: TGTGCCAGCAGTTTAGGCGCAACTAATGAAAAACTGTTTTTT. Amino acids: CASSLGATNEKLFF.

This clone was seen only once. This rearrangement joins TRBV5-6 to TRBJ2-7; D is unresolved. Germline V gene lookup returns CDR1 SGHDT and CDR2 YYEEEE. This CDR3 comprises 13 residues. Trimming took 0 bases from V and 4 from J, leaving 8 bases between them. CDR3 region: CASSLGGRYEQYF. Here the CDR3 DNA reads TGTGCCAGCAGCTTGGGGGGTAGGTACGAGCAGTACTTC.

V usage is TRBV6-1 and J usage is TRBJ2-1; 8 bases match TRBD2. With V trimmed by 2 bases and J by 0 bases, 3 bases remained unmatched. The germline V gene encodes CDR1 MNHNS and CDR2 SASEGT. CDR3 size: 16 residues. CDR3 protein: CASSEQRESSYNEQFF. CDR3 DNA: TGTGCCAGCAGTGAACAGCGGGAGAGCTCCTACAATGAGCAGTTCTTC.

This clone was seen at least ten times. The chain links TRBV29-1 to TRBJ1-4; 7 bases line up with TRBD1. Germline loops: CDR1 SQVTM, CDR2 ANQGSEA. The CDR3 consists of 13 residues. The V and J ends lost 7 bases and 8 bases, in that order; junction bases with no gene match: 10. The CDR3 reads CSAREGAGEKLFF. CDR3 in DNA: TGCAGCGCCCGAGAGGGGGCAGGGGAAAAACTGTTTTTT.

The chain joins TRBV6-4 to TRBJ1-2, with TRBD1 matching 8 bases. V gave up 6 bases and J gave up 4 bases; unmatched junction bases: 10. From germline, CDR1 is MRHNA and CDR2 SNTAGT. The CDR3 totals 15 residues. DNA for the CDR3: TGTGCCAGCAGGCCCGCAGGGGGCCCTTTCTATGGCTACACCTTC. Translating it yields CASRPAGGPFYGYTF.

The rearrangement links TRBV29-1 to TRBJ2-7; tentatively, D is TRBD2 (6 bases). V was cut by 7 bases and J by 5 bases, with 15 bases left in between. CDR1 is SQVTM, CDR2 ANQGSEA, per germline. This CDR3 has 12 residues. CDR3 sequence reads: CSAAGTGDEQYF. The CDR3 region has the DNA TGCAGCGCCGCAGGGACGGGGGACGAGCAGTACTTC.

The chain links TRBV5-4 to TRBJ2-2, with D unclear. V was pared by 1 base and J by 7 bases, with 5 bases between. The CDR3 length is 12 residues. Germline-derived CDR1 and CDR2 are SGHNT and YYREEE (reference sequence). The CDR3 is CASSLNVGELFF. The CDR3 DNA follows: TGTGCCAGCAGCTTGAATGTCGGGGAGCTGTTTTTT.

The chain combines TRBV6-4 with TRBJ2-1; D might be TRBD2 (6 bases). The CDR3 spans 14 residues. Germline V lookup: CDR1 MRHNA, CDR2 SNTAGT. Trimming shortened V by 4 bases and J by 6 bases, and 13 bases separated the two germline ends. CDR3 in amino acids: CASSVSGPGNEQFF. The CDR3 DNA is TGTGCCAGCAGTGTGAGCGGGCCTGGCAATGAGCAGTTCTTC.

The chain combines TRBV28 with TRBJ1-5, with D possibly TRBD1 on 6 matching bases. The CDR3 extends over 16 amino acids. Trimming stripped 8 bases from V and 7 bases from J, with 24 bases between. The germline V gene encodes CDR1 MDHEN and CDR2 SYDVKM. The CDR3 DNA reads as TGTGCCAGCGGTCTAATAAGGGACAAAAACGACCAGCCCCAGCATTTT. Its translation is CASGLIRDKNDQPQHF.

The chain employs TRBV7-2 and TRBJ2-1, with D maybe TRBD2 (5 bases). Germline assignment: CDR1 SGHTA and CDR2 FQGNSA. Trimming stripped 5 bases from V and 9 bases from J, with 14 bases between. CDR3 length: 13 amino acids. CDR3 sequence: CASSPRPDSEQFF. CDR3 bases: TGTGCCAGCAGCCCCCGCCCGGACTCTGAGCAGTTCTTC.

The rearrangement uses TRBV7-6 and TRBJ1-1, with a weak D call TRBD1 (6 bases). This CDR3 contains 17 residues. Trimming stripped 2 bases from V and 0 bases from J, with 16 bases between. Per germline, CDR1 SGHVS and CDR2 FNYEAQ. The CDR3 sequence: CASSLYQGTIMNTEAFF. The CDR3 DNA follows: TGTGCCAGCAGCTTATACCAGGGGACGATCATGAACACTGAAGCTTTCTTT.

The chain is built from TRBV4-3 and TRBJ2-1; 11 nucleotides align to TRBD2. The V segment lost 2 bases and the J segment 5 bases; nucleotides outside the gene matches: 2. The CDR3 loop spans 15 amino acids. The V gene's germline CDR1 is LGHNA and CDR2 YSLEER. Written as DNA, the CDR3 is TGCGCCAGCAGCCAACTAGCGGGAGGTAACAATGAGCAGTTCTTC. It is translated as CASSQLAGGNNEQFF.

The chain recombines TRBV5-1 with TRBJ2-7; 8 bases agree with TRBD2. Germline V gives CDR1 SGHRS, CDR2 YFSETQ. Losses at the gene ends were 4 bases for V and 0 bases for J; bases not matched to a gene: 3. CDR3 length: 14 amino acids. The CDR3 loop is CASSPGLDSYEQYF. CDR3 coding DNA: TGCGCCAGCAGCCCGGGACTAGACTCCTACGAGCAGTACTTC.

V usage is TRBV6-1 and J usage is TRBJ2-7, with D tentatively TRBD1 (6 bases). CDR1 and CDR2 from the germline V gene are MNHNS and SASEGT. The V end lost 7 bases, the J end lost 3 bases, and 13 bases lay between the germline ends. This CDR3 comprises 13 residues. CDR3 loop: CASTGQPNYEQYF. The CDR3 nucleotides read TGTGCCAGCACCGGACAGCCCAACTACGAGCAGTACTTC.

J is TRBJ2-5 and V is TRBV27; TRBD2 matches 11 bases. CDR1 is MNHEY and CDR2 is SMNVEV in the germline V gene (reference sequence). The V gene end was trimmed by 5 bases and the J gene end by 5 bases; junction bases not matched to a gene: 13. The CDR3 length is 17 residues. The CDR3: CASSGLTSGANWETQYF. The CDR3 DNA is TGTGCCAGCAGTGGCCTGACTAGCGGGGCCAACTGGGAGACCCAGTACTTC.

The rearrangement joins TRBV7-9 to TRBJ1-2; D may be TRBD1 (6 bases). Germline assignment: CDR1 SEHNR and CDR2 FQNEAQ (reference sequence). Trimming cost V 5 bases and J 6 bases, with 16 bases left between them. This CDR3 has 14 amino acids. The CDR3 spells CASSLTHRVDGYTF. DNA of the CDR3: TGTGCCAGCAGCCTAACGCACAGGGTGGATGGCTACACCTTC.

The table lists this clone with a count of one. The chain recombines TRBV28 with TRBJ2-4, with a possible D match to TRBD2 (7 bases). With 6 bases removed from V and 0 bases from J, the gap between germline ends came to 15 bases. The germline V gene encodes CDR1 MDHEN and CDR2 SYDVKM. CDR3 size: 16 residues. The chain's CDR3 is CASSPTGGEAKNIQYF. The CDR3 DNA follows: TGTGCCAGCAGCCCTACGGGGGGCGAAGCCAAAAACATTCAGTACTTC.

About this clone: At one of its ends the junction is not consistent with the germline gene, which may arise from a read error. This sequence joins TRBV4-1 and TRBJ2-1; 9 bases align to TRBD2. The length of the CDR3 is 16 residues. Germline V CDR1 and CDR2: MGHRA, YSYEKL. CDR3 in DNA: TGCGCCAGCACCCAACTGCTTAGCGGGAGATACAATGAGCAGTTCTTC. This translates into CASTQLLSGRYNEQFF.

The rearrangement joins TRBV9 to TRBJ2-1; TRBD1 agrees at 8 bases. The CDR3 extends over 15 amino acids. Germline-derived CDR1 and CDR2 are SGDLS and YYNGEE. J gave up 8 bases and V 2 bases, and 9 bases lay outside the gene matches. The DNA for the CDR3 is TGTGCCAGCAGCGTCCAGGGGGCCGACGTCGATGAGCAGTTCTTC. Translated, it gives CASSVQGADVDEQFF. The whole variable domain, remainder taken from reference TRBV9 and TRBJ2-1, is DSGVTQTPKHLITATGQRVTLRCSPRSGDLSVYWYQQSLDQGLQFLIQYYNGEERAKGNILERFSAQQFPDLHSELNLSSLELGDSALYFCASSVQGADVDEQFFGPGTRLTVL.

The chain joins TRBV6-5 to TRBJ2-3; TRBD1 might be the D (5 bases). The CDR3 length is 16 residues. V lost 0 bases and J 0 bases, leaving 10 bases between the germline ends. Germline V gene sequence: CDR1 MNHEY, CDR2 SVGAGI. CDR3 DNA sequence: TGTGCCAGCAGTTACTCGAGTAGGGGTAGCACAGATACGCAGTATTTT. Translation: CASSYSSRGSTDTQYF.

The chain combines TRBV27 with TRBJ2-3; 8 bases align to TRBD1. The CDR3 loop spans 17 amino acids. The V gene's germline CDR1 is MNHEY and CDR2 SMNVEV (reference sequence). V was pared by 2 bases and J by 2 bases, with 9 bases of the junction left unmatched. The CDR3 bases are TGTGCCAGCAGTTTAGGGGTGGGGACAGGAGACACAGATACGCAGTATTTT. Residues: CASSLGVGTGDTDTQYF.

The genes are TRBV28 and TRBJ2-2, with 12 bases matching TRBD2. In germline, CDR1 is MDHEN, CDR2 SYDVKM. This CDR3 contains 18 residues. V gave up 3 bases and J gave up 5 bases; unmatched junction bases: 10. The CDR3 DNA reads TGTGCCAGCAGTTTGGCGCTAGCGGGAGGGGTGAGAACCGGGGAGCTGTTTTTT. Protein sequence: CASSLALAGGVRTGELFF. The full variable domain, with the rest looked up from reference TRBV28 and TRBJ2-2, is DVKVTQSSRYLVKRTGEKVFLECVQDMDHENMFWYRQDPGLGLRLIYFSYDVKMKEKGDIPEGYSVSREKKERFSLILESASTNQTSMYLCASSLALAGGVRTGELFFGEGSRLTVL.

This chain joins TRBV28 and TRBJ2-2; D gene unclear. CDR3 length: 14 residues. With 5 bases removed from V and 1 base from J, the gap between germline ends came to 8 bases. Germline V gene sequence: CDR1 MDHEN, CDR2 SYDVKM. The CDR3 DNA reads TGTGCCAGCAGTCTCCCTATGAACACCGGGGAGCTGTTTTTT. Its protein product is CASSLPMNTGELFF.

This clone was detected once. The chain carries TRBV27 and TRBJ1-5; 9 bases are shared with TRBD1. Germline CDR1 is MNHEY and CDR2 is SMNVEV (reference sequence). V shed 6 bases, J shed 3 bases, and the junction held 3 bases outside the gene matches. This CDR3 has 14 residues. CDR3 protein: CASRGTGTNQPQHF. In DNA form, the CDR3 reads TGTGCCAGCAGAGGGACAGGGACCAATCAGCCCCAGCATTTT.

The V gene is TRBV5-1, the J gene TRBJ2-7; a weak D match, TRBD1 (6 bases). This CDR3 has 14 amino acids. Trimming pared 4 bases from V and 2 bases from J, leaving 13 bases between. CDR1 and CDR2 (germline): SGHRS, YFSETQ. The CDR3 region has the DNA TGCGCCAGCAGCCCCCGGGACATAACCTACGAGCAGTACTTC. Translation gives CASSPRDITYEQYF.

The chain recombines TRBV10-3 with TRBJ1-2, with 8 bases that match TRBD1. In germline, CDR1 is ENHRY, CDR2 SYGVKD. This CDR3 comprises 14 residues. The ends lost 0 bases at V and 4 bases at J; junction bases unmatched: 1. CDR3 DNA: TGTGCCATCAGTGAGTCTGGACAGGGCTATGGCTACACCTTC. Protein product: CAISESGQGYGYTF.

On this clone itself: This sequence may be a read error, since a much larger clone differs from it by one base. Other DNA sequences in this sample translate to the same CDR3. The chain employs TRBV27 and TRBJ2-7; D remains unclear. There are 13 residues in the CDR3. Between the trimmed V and J ends, which lost 3 bases and 3 bases, there was a span of 9 bases. CDR1 MNHEY and CDR2 SMNVEV come from the germline V gene (reference sequence). The CDR3 sequence: CASSFSRGYEQYF. CDR3 bases: TGTGCCAGCAGTTTTAGCAGAGGCTACGAGCAGTACTTC.

The chain links TRBV14 to TRBJ1-5, with a tentative D call TRBD1 (5 bases). V was clipped by 3 bases and J by 2 bases, with 5 bases between them. Per germline, CDR1 SGHDN and CDR2 FVKESK. The CDR3 loop spans 13 amino acids. The CDR3: CASSQGRNQPQHF. The DNA of the CDR3 is TGTGCCAGCAGCCAGGGGCGCAATCAGCCCCAGCATTTT. Using reference TRBV14 and TRBJ1-5 for the parts outside the CDR3, the full variable domain is EAGVTQFPSHSVIEKGQTVTLRCDPISGHDNLYWYRRVMGKEIKFLLHFVKESKQDESGMPNNRFLAERTGGTYSTLKVQPAELEDSGVYFCASSQGRNQPQHFGDGTRLSIL.

This sequence joins TRBV7-3 and TRBJ2-1; D might be TRBD2 (5 bases). V gave up 3 bases and J gave up 5 bases, with 11 bases separating them. CDR3 length: 14 amino acids. Germline V CDR1 and CDR2: SGHTA, FQGTGA. The CDR3 is CASSFGLPNNEQFF. The DNA of the CDR3 is TGTGCCAGCAGCTTTGGACTGCCAAACAATGAGCAGTTCTTC.

The chain links TRBV14 to TRBJ2-5; D is unclear. The V and J ends lost 4 bases and 2 bases respectively, with 26 bases between them. This CDR3 region has 19 residues. CDR1 and CDR2 from the germline V gene are SGHDN and FVKESK. CDR3 in amino acids: CASSRQSFDGVATQETQYF. CDR3 sequence (DNA): TGTGCCAGCAGCCGCCAAAGTTTCGACGGCGTCGCCACTCAAGAGACCCAGTACTTC. The variable domain in full, completed from reference TRBV14 and TRBJ2-5, reads EAGVTQFPSHSVIEKGQTVTLRCDPISGHDNLYWYRRVMGKEIKFLLHFVKESKQDESGMPNNRFLAERTGGTYSTLKVQPAELEDSGVYFCASSRQSFDGVATQETQYFGPGTRLLVL.

The chain recombines TRBV11-3 with TRBJ2-3; a possible D gene is TRBD2 (5 bases). V was shortened by 2 bases and J by 3 bases, with 18 bases between the two germline ends. Germline V lookup: CDR1 SGHNT, CDR2 YENEEA. CDR3 length: 17 amino acids. CDR3 residues: CASSLSGFTHRTDTQYF. The CDR3 DNA is TGTGCCAGCAGCTTATCGGGATTCACACATCGGACAGATACGCAGTATTTT. Combining the CDR3 with reference TRBV11-3 and TRBJ2-3 gives the whole variable domain EAGVVQSPRYKIIEKKQPVAFWCNPISGHNTLYWYLQNLGQGPELLIRYENEEAVDDSQLPKDRFSAERLKGVDSTLKIQPAELGDSAVYLCASSLSGFTHRTDTQYFGPGTRLTVL.